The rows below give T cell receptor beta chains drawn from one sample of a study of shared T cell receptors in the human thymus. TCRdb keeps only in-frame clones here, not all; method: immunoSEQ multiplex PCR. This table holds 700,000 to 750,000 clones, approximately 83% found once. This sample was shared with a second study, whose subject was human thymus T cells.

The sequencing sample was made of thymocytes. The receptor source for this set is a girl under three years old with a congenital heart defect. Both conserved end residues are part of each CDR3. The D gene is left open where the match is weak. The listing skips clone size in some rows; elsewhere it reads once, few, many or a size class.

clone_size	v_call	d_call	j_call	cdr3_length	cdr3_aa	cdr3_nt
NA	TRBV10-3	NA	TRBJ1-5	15	CAIGGRAGSNQPQHF	TGTGCCATCGGGGGGAGGGCGGGAAGCAATCAGCCCCAGCATTTT
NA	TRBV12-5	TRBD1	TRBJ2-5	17	CASVPVNGTGDWETQYF	TGTGCTAGTGTCCCCGTAAACGGGACAGGGGATTGGGAGACCCAGTACTTC
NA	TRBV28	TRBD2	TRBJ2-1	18	CASSPPFPEAGARGEQFF	TGTGCCAGCAGTCCACCCTTCCCGGAAGCGGGGGCCCGGGGTGAGCAGTTCTTC
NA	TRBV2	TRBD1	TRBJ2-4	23	CASGRFVAPGTGTSGVAKNIQYF	TGTGCCAGCGGTCGCTTTGTGGCCCCCGGGACAGGGACGAGTGGGGTAGCCAAAAACATTCAGTACTTC
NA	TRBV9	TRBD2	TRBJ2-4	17	CASSSGDSGGPENIQYF	TGTGCCAGCAGCTCGGGTGATAGCGGGGGGCCGGAAAACATTCAGTACTTC
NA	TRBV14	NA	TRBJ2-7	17	CASSQKTAVTISYEQYF	TGTGCCAGCAGCCAAAAGACAGCCGTAACTATCTCCTACGAGCAGTACTTC
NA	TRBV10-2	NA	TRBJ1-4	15	CASSESAGRREKLFF	TGCGCCAGCAGTGAGTCGGCAGGGAGGAGAGAAAAACTGTTTTTT
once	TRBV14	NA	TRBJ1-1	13	CASSRQENTEAFF	TGTGCCAGCAGCCGACAGGAGAACACTGAAGCTTTCTTT
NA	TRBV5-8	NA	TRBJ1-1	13	CASSFPGGTEAFF	TGTGCCAGCAGCTTTCCAGGAGGTACTGAAGCTTTCTTT
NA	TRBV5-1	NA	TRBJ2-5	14	CASSLVGVGETQYF	TGCGCCAGCAGCTTGGTAGGGGTGGGAGAGACCCAGTACTTC
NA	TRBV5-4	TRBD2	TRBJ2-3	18	CASSLAPPGGGSTDTQYF	TGTGCCAGCAGCTTGGCCCCGCCGGGGGGGGGTAGCACAGATACGCAGTATTTT
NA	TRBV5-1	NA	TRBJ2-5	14	CASSSSTGKETQYF	TGCGCCAGCAGCTCAAGTACAGGGAAAGAGACCCAGTACTTC
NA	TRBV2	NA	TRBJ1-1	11	CAEAMNTEAFF	TGTGCCGAGGCCATGAACACTGAAGCTTTCTTT
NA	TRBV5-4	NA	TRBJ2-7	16	CASSFISRGYLYEQYF	TGTGCCAGCAGCTTTATTAGTCGAGGCTACCTCTACGAGCAGTACTTC
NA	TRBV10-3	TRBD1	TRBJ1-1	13	CAIRDREGAEAFF	TGTGCCATCAGGGACAGGGAAGGCGCTGAAGCTTTCTTT
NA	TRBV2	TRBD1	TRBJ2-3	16	CASSGSPFTGEDTQYF	TGTGCCAGCAGTGGGTCCCCATTCACAGGGGAAGATACGCAGTATTTT
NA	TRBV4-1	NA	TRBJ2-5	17	CASSQDSQEGTRETQYF	TGCGCCAGCAGCCAAGACTCCCAGGAGGGGACCCGGGAGACCCAGTACTTC
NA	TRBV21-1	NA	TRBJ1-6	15	CASSYTQGTSPPLHF	TGTGCCAGCAGCTATACGCAGGGAACGAGCCCACCCCTCCACTTT
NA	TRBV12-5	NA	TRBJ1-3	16	CASGLVQPGWGNTIYF	TGTGCTAGTGGTTTGGTACAACCAGGGTGGGGAAACACCATATATTTT
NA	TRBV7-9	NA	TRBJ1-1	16	CASQIKQGRTDTEAFF	TGTGCCAGCCAAATAAAACAGGGCAGGACGGACACTGAAGCTTTCTTT
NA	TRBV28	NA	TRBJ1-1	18	CASSFYPFSTELNTEAFF	TGTGCCAGCAGTTTTTACCCCTTCTCGACAGAACTGAACACTGAAGCTTTCTTT
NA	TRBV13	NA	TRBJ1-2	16	CASSLERRSRLYGYTF	TGTGCCAGCAGCTTAGAGAGGAGGTCCCGGCTCTATGGCTACACCTTC
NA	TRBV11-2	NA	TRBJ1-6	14	CASSLDTGWEPLHF	TGTGCCAGCAGCTTAGATACGGGATGGGAACCCCTCCACTTT
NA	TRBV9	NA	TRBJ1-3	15	CASSVATGSGNTIYF	TGTGCCAGCAGCGTAGCGACAGGATCTGGAAACACCATATATTTT
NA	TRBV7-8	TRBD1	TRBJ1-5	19	CASSKIARTGQGGNQPQHF	TGTGCCAGCAGCAAAATAGCCCGAACCGGGCAGGGGGGCAATCAGCCCCAGCATTTT
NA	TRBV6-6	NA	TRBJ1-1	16	CASSYSKPGMYTEAFF	TGTGCCAGCAGTTACTCAAAACCGGGTATGTACACTGAAGCTTTCTTT
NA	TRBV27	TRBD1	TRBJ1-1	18	CASHAGTDQNPMNTEAFF	TGTGCCAGCCATGCGGGGACAGATCAAAACCCCATGAACACTGAAGCTTTCTTT